Below are 29 T cell receptor beta chains sequenced from a single sample in a study of T cell responses to AZD1222 COVID-19 vaccine. Profiling relied on immunoSEQ multiplex PCR, and the TCRdb table lists in-frame clones only, not all of them. The sample lists 60,000 to 75,000 clones, 65% to 80% seen once, with about 3.7% in the top ten. Sequencing was performed on peripheral blood, taken 28 days after the second AZD1222 dose. These TCRs come from an adult who received the AZD1222 COVID-19 vaccine.

This clone turned up a few times. V and J are TRBV3-1 (or the pseudogene TRBV3-2) and TRBJ1-4; D not resolved. The length of the CDR3 is 13 residues. Looked up from germline, CDR1 is LGHDT and CDR2 is YNNKEL (reference sequence). V was clipped by 2 bases and J by 8 bases, with 9 bases between them. CDR3 protein: CASSQQISEKLFF. For the CDR3, the DNA is TGTGCCAGCAGCCAACAGATCAGCGAAAAACTGTTTTTT.

This chain links TRBV7-2 with TRBJ2-7; 12 bases map to TRBD2. Germline values: CDR1 SGHTA, CDR2 FQGNSA. The CDR3 is 16 amino acids. J was trimmed by 7 bases and V by 1 base; bases with no gene match: 8. DNA of the CDR3: TGTGCCAGCAGCTTAGGCCCCACTAGCGGGGGGTCAGAGCAGTACTTC. Protein sequence: CASSLGPTSGGSEQYF.

The V gene is TRBV19, the J gene TRBJ1-5; TRBD1 aligns across 7 bases. The germline V gene has CDR1 LNHDA and CDR2 SQIVND (reference sequence). CDR3 length: 14 residues. Losses at the gene ends were 6 bases for V and 3 bases for J; bases not matched to a gene: 5. The CDR3 DNA reads as TGTGCCAGTAGCCACAGGGGACCCAATCAGCCCCAGCATTTT. Residues: CASSHRGPNQPQHF. The full variable domain, rest sourced from reference TRBV19 and TRBJ1-5, is DGGITQSPKYLFRKEGQNVTLSCEQNLNHDAMYWYRQDPGQGLRLIYYSQIVNDFQKGDIAEGYSVSREKKESFPLTVTSAQKNPTAFYLCASSHRGPNQPQHFGDGTRLSIL.

V usage is TRBV7-9 and J usage is TRBJ1-1, with D perhaps TRBD1 (5 bases). The CDR3 extends over 16 amino acids. V lost 5 bases and J lost 6, with 22 bases in between. Per the germline V gene, CDR1 is SEHNR and CDR2 is FQNEAQ (reference sequence). CDR3 nucleotides: TGTGCCAGCAGCGCCCGGTGGGGGGATCGTGGCGCTGAAGCTTTCTTT. Its translation is CASSARWGDRGAEAFF. The full variable domain, in which reference TRBV7-9 and TRBJ1-1 provide the parts outside the CDR3, is DTGVSQNPRHKITKRGQNVTFRCDPISEHNRLYWYRQTLGQGPEFLTYFQNEAQLEKSRLLSDRFSAERPKGSFSTLEIQRTEQGDSAMYLCASSARWGDRGAEAFFGQGTRLTVV.

The chain recombines TRBV19 with TRBJ2-7; TRBD1 agrees at 7 bases. This CDR3 has 15 amino acids. Looked up from germline, CDR1 is LNHDA and CDR2 is SQIVND (reference sequence). J lost 1 base, V lost 0 bases, and 3 bases had no gene match. The DNA for the CDR3 is TGTGCCAGTAGTATAGATGGGGGACAGTCCTACGAGCAGTACTTC. Encoded protein: CASSIDGGQSYEQYF.

The V gene is TRBV28, the J gene TRBJ1-2; D not resolved. CDR1 is MDHEN and CDR2 is SYDVKM in the germline V gene. V lost 2 bases, J lost 1 base, and 5 bases lay in between. The CDR3 covers 13 residues. The CDR3: CASSLGINYGYTF. The CDR3 DNA reads as TGTGCCAGCAGTTTAGGGATTAACTATGGCTACACCTTC.

The V call is TRBV7-8, the J call TRBJ1-1, with unresolved D. V was cut by 0 bases and J by 6 bases, with 8 bases left in between. In germline, CDR1 is SGHVS, CDR2 FQNEAQ. The CDR3 contains 13 residues. The CDR3, as DNA: TGTGCCAGCAGCTTAGCGGGTTCAGCTGAAGCTTTCTTT. Encoded protein: CASSLAGSAEAFF.

This clone came up a few times. The rearrangement links TRBV6-5 to TRBJ2-1; maybe TRBD1 (5 bases). This CDR3 has 15 residues. Between the trimmed V and J ends, which lost 2 bases and 5 bases, there was a span of 13 bases. Germline V gene data show CDR1 as MNHEY and CDR2 as SVGAGI. For the CDR3, the DNA is TGTGCCAGCAGTTACGGGGCTAGGTCGGACAATGAGCAGTTCTTC. This gives the protein CASSYGARSDNEQFF.

The chain is built from TRBV6-6 and TRBJ2-4; D remains unclear. Trimming removed 6 bases at V and 1 base at J, with 13 bases between. There are 15 residues in the CDR3. Germline loops: CDR1 MNHNY, CDR2 SVGAGI (reference sequence). CDR3 coding DNA: TGTGCCAGCAGGGATCAAACAGATGCCAAAAACATTCAGTACTTC. Its translation: CASRDQTDAKNIQYF.

The chain recombines TRBV30 with TRBJ2-1; D call uncertain. Germline V gene lookup returns CDR1 GTSNPN and CDR2 SVGIG (reference sequence). Deletions cut 1 base from V and 3 bases from J, with 16 bases between. There are 16 residues in the CDR3. CDR3 sequence: CAWSGAPSARYNEQFF. CDR3 nucleotides: TGTGCCTGGAGTGGGGCCCCTTCCGCCCGCTACAATGAGCAGTTCTTC.

The DNA of the CDR3 is TGTGCCAGCAGCTTGGGGGGGGCGAGCGATACGCAGTATTTT. Translating gives CASSLGGASDTQYF. The chain employs TRBV5-4 and TRBJ2-3; the D call may be TRBD1 or TRBD2 (6 bases each). Looked up from germline, CDR1 is SGHNT and CDR2 is YYREEE (reference sequence). Trimming shortened V by 0 bases and J by 6 bases, and 11 bases separated the two germline ends. The CDR3 sequence is 14 residues long.

The V gene is TRBV18, the J gene TRBJ2-2; a possible D gene is TRBD2 (7 bases). The CDR3 is 19 amino acids. V lost 1 base to trimming and J lost 0 bases, with 18 bases between them. Germline V gene lookup returns CDR1 KGHSH and CDR2 LQKENI. CDR3 sequence (DNA): TGTGCCAGCTCACCACACGGTCCAGGGGAGGGGCCGAACACCGGGGAGCTGTTTTTT. Protein: CASSPHGPGEGPNTGELFF. The full variable domain, in which reference TRBV18 and TRBJ2-2 provide the parts outside the CDR3, is NAGVMQNPRHLVRRRGQEARLRCSPMKGHSHVYWYRQLPEEGLKFMVYLQKENIIDESGMPKERFSAEFPKEGPSILRIQQVVRGDSAAYFCASSPHGPGEGPNTGELFFGEGSRLTVL.

The chain joins TRBV2 to TRBJ2-1, with TRBD2 identical over 8 bases. From germline, CDR1 is SNHLY and CDR2 FYNNEI. The CDR3 is made up of 18 amino acids. The V and J ends lost 4 bases and 6 bases, in that order; junction bases with no gene match: 17. The chain's CDR3 is CASSAPGFLAGLSNEQFF. In DNA form, the CDR3 reads TGTGCCAGCAGTGCCCCCGGGTTTTTAGCGGGGCTTAGCAATGAGCAGTTCTTC.

The rearrangement uses TRBV19 and TRBJ1-5, with 7 bases aligning to TRBD1. Germline-derived CDR1 and CDR2 are LNHDA and SQIVND (reference sequence). V lost 3 bases, J lost 5 bases, and 10 bases stayed unmatched. The CDR3 has 16 residues. CDR3 DNA: TGTGCCAGTAGTATTACCGCGGACAGGCAAGATCAGCCCCAGCATTTT. Its protein product is CASSITADRQDQPQHF. Filled out from reference TRBV19 and TRBJ1-5, the complete variable domain reads DGGITQSPKYLFRKEGQNVTLSCEQNLNHDAMYWYRQDPGQGLRLIYYSQIVNDFQKGDIAEGYSVSREKKESFPLTVTSAQKNPTAFYLCASSITADRQDQPQHFGDGTRLSIL.

The V gene is TRBV5-6, the J gene TRBJ1-2; TRBD1 agrees at 8 bases. V shed 4 bases and J 2 bases; nucleotides not matched to a gene: 4. The CDR3 sequence is 14 residues long. Germline V CDR1 and CDR2: SGHDT, YYEEEE. DNA of the CDR3: TGTGCCAGCAGCAGGGGACAGGCGAACTATGGCTACACCTTC. Its translation is CASSRGQANYGYTF. The variable domain in full, with the rest retrieved from reference TRBV5-6 and TRBJ1-2, is DAGVTQSPTHLIKTRGQQVTLRCSPKSGHDTVSWYQQALGQGPQFIFQYYEEEERQRGNFPDRFSGHQFPNYSSELNVNALLLGDSALYLCASSRGQANYGYTFGSGTRLTVV.

The gene calls are TRBV6-5 and TRBJ2-1; D gene ambiguous. The CDR3 consists of 15 residues. Trimming left V 0 bases short and J 9 bases short, with 15 bases between. Looked up from germline, CDR1 is MNHEY and CDR2 is SVGAGI. The CDR3 nucleotides read TGTGCCAGCAGTTACTCGTTAATTGCCCCCGGTGAGCAGTTCTTC. Its protein product is CASSYSLIAPGEQFF.

This clone was seen once. The chain has TRBV5-6 and TRBJ1-6; D may be TRBD1 (5 bases). The CDR3 loop spans 13 amino acids. Germline CDR1 and CDR2: SGHDT and YYEEEE. Deletions cut 7 bases from V and 4 bases from J, with 9 bases between. CDR3 nucleotides: TGTGCCAGCGGGGACGCTTATAATTCACCCCTCCACTTT. The encoded protein is CASGDAYNSPLHF.

This clone was seen more than once but under ten times. The CDR3 nucleotides read TGTGCCAGCAGTTCACAGGGGGCGATTCAGCCCCAGCATTTT. Encoded protein: CASSSQGAIQPQHF. The chain links TRBV6-2 or TRBV6-3 to TRBJ1-5, with 9 nucleotides matching TRBD1. The J segment lost 6 bases and the V segment lost 4 bases, leaving 4 bases of the junction unmatched. Germline V gives CDR1 MNHEY, CDR2 SVGEGT. The CDR3 extends over 14 amino acids.

The chain has TRBV19 and TRBJ1-3; no clear D. The CDR3 consists of 14 residues. Germline V gives CDR1 LNHDA, CDR2 SQIVND (reference sequence). Trimming took 3 bases from V and 2 from J, leaving 8 bases between them. The CDR3 region has the DNA TGTGCCAGTAGTATTGCCATAACTGGAAACACCATATATTTT. As protein: CASSIAITGNTIYF.

V usage is TRBV28 and J usage is TRBJ1-2; a possible D gene is TRBD1 (5 bases). The CDR3 extends over 14 amino acids. Germline V gives CDR1 MDHEN, CDR2 SYDVKM. Trimming removed 6 bases at V and 5 bases at J, with 16 bases between. The DNA of the CDR3 is TGTGCCAGCAGCGGGGGGACGCGAGGGTATGGCTACACCTTC. Amino acid sequence: CASSGGTRGYGYTF.

J is TRBJ1-5 and V is TRBV6-2 or TRBV6-3; D gene uncertain. CDR1 is MNHEY and CDR2 is SVGEGT in the germline V gene. V lost 5 bases and J lost 6, with 17 bases in between. The CDR3 contains 15 residues. CDR3 DNA sequence: TGTGCCAGCAGTGGACGGGGAGGGTTCGGTCAGCCCCAGCATTTT. Amino acid sequence: CASSGRGGFGQPQHF.

This chain uses TRBV9 with TRBJ2-1; TRBD1 agrees at 10 bases. The CDR3 is 16 residues long. V lost 0 bases and J lost 2; bases outside the gene matches: 2. Germline CDR1 is SGDLS and CDR2 is YYNGEE. CDR3: CASSVEGQGAYNEQFF. The CDR3 coding sequence is TGTGCCAGCAGCGTAGAAGGACAGGGGGCCTACAATGAGCAGTTCTTC.

The chain links TRBV14 to TRBJ1-1; maybe TRBD1 (5 bases). CDR1 and CDR2 from the germline V gene are SGHDN and FVKESK. V was trimmed by 4 bases and J by 1 base, leaving 7 bases between them. This CDR3 region has 13 residues. DNA of the CDR3: TGTGCCAGCAGCCCAGGGTGGAACACTGAAGCTTTCTTT. It is translated as CASSPGWNTEAFF.

In its sample, this clone was seen a few times. The gene calls are TRBV19 and TRBJ2-7, with 8 bases lining up with TRBD1. CDR1 and CDR2 (germline): LNHDA, SQIVND (reference sequence). The CDR3 has 15 amino acids. After removal of 3 bases from V and 4 bases from J, the junction contained 8 bases not matched to a gene. CDR3 residues: CASSIRQGAGYEQYF. DNA of the CDR3: TGTGCCAGTAGTATCCGCCAGGGGGCAGGTTACGAGCAGTACTTC.

This clone was seen more than once but under ten times. This chain joins TRBV11-3 and TRBJ2-1; 8 bases agree with TRBD2. CDR3 length: 16 residues. The J segment lost 7 bases and the V segment lost 5 bases, leaving 13 bases of the junction unmatched. Germline V lookup: CDR1 SGHNT, CDR2 YENEEA. This CDR3 reads CASSPDSGVGGNEQFF. The CDR3 coding sequence is TGTGCCAGCAGCCCGGATAGCGGGGTGGGGGGGAATGAGCAGTTCTTC.

The rearrangement links TRBV2 to TRBJ2-3, with TRBD2 matching over 13 bases. This CDR3 is 15 amino acids long. CDR1 and CDR2 (germline): SNHLY, FYNNEI. Unmatched junction bases numbered 7, after V lost 5 bases and J lost 8 bases. The CDR3 here is CASSSTSGGGGTQYF. The CDR3 nucleotides are TGTGCCAGCAGTTCCACTAGCGGGGGGGGAGGTACGCAGTATTTT.

The chain carries TRBV5-4 and TRBJ2-1; D is uncertain. Germline V gives CDR1 SGHNT, CDR2 YYREEE (reference sequence). V gave up 9 bases and J gave up 4 bases, with 20 bases separating them. The CDR3 runs 15 residues. The DNA of the CDR3 is TGTGCCATTAATCCCCGCCAAGGCCCTTACAATGAGCAGTTCTTC. This encodes CAINPRQGPYNEQFF.

The V call is TRBV7-9, the J call TRBJ1-2; the match to TRBD1 covers 8 bases. Per germline, CDR1 SEHNR and CDR2 FQNEAQ (reference sequence). This CDR3 has 15 residues. With V trimmed by 1 base and J by 7 bases, 8 bases remained unmatched. The CDR3 DNA sequence: TGTGCCAGCAGCTTAGACTCGACAGGGGCTGGTGGCTACACCTTC. This translates into CASSLDSTGAGGYTF.

This chain uses TRBV2 with TRBJ1-5; no reliable D call. The germline gives CDR1 SNHLY, CDR2 FYNNEI. V lost 11 bases to trimming and J lost 0 bases, with 14 bases between them. CDR3 size: 14 residues. The CDR3, as DNA: TGTGCCTCACAGCCCAGCACTAGCAATCAGCCCCAGCATTTT. Amino acid sequence: CASQPSTSNQPQHF.